The entry below gives a single T cell receptor (beta chain) sequence along with its context. The antigen remains undetermined. This sample was taken from a study of T cell responses to AZD1222 COVID-19 vaccine. Study-wide results and caveats: Spike-wide vaccine-associated CD4 TCRs dominated at 160-218 and 743-854.

The germline V gene has CDR1 MGHDK and CDR2 SYGVNS. The V end was cut by 1 base, the J end by 9 bases, with 24 bases between. CDR3 length equals 17 residues. Sequenced by immunoSEQ multiplex PCR; TCRdb stores in-frame clones only, minus some. The sample has 150,000 or so clones; about 85% are singletons. The sequence was collected from an adult in good health. Specimen: peripheral blood, collected on day 0 of AZD1222 vaccination. The chain combines TRBV25-1 with TRBJ2-5; D is unresolved. The CDR3: CASSEFPGPASIGAQYF. DNA for the CDR3: TGTGCCAGCAGTGAATTCCCAGGCCCGGCAAGCATCGGTGCCCAGTACTTC.